One sample yielded the 8 T cell receptor beta chains listed below, sequenced in a study of T cell responses to AZD1222 COVID-19 vaccine. Repertoires were generated with immunoSEQ multiplex PCR, while TCRdb's copy carries only in-frame clones and drops some. The profile shows 150,000 to 200,000 clones, around 89% of them singletons. Sequencing was performed on peripheral blood, taken 28 days after the second AZD1222 dose. The source of these receptors is an adult who received the AZD1222 COVID-19 vaccine.

The chain combines TRBV5-1 with TRBJ2-7; perhaps TRBD1 as D (7 bases). Between the trimmed V and J ends, which lost 5 bases and 2 bases, there was a span of 17 bases. Germline assignment: CDR1 SGHRS and CDR2 YFSETQ. CDR3 size: 15 residues. The DNA for the CDR3 is TGCGCCAGCAGTATTCGACAGGGAGGCCCCTACGAGCAGTACTTC. Its protein product is CASSIRQGGPYEQYF.

The chain links TRBV5-5 to TRBJ1-6; tentative D call: TRBD1 (5 bases). Trimming took off 4 bases at V and 7 bases at J, with 15 bases between the two ends. Germline V CDR1 and CDR2: SGHKS, YYEKEE (reference sequence). The CDR3 has 15 amino acids. This CDR3 is CASSAHDRLNSPLHF. Here the CDR3 DNA reads TGTGCCAGCAGCGCCCACGACAGACTAAATTCACCCCTCCACTTT.

The chain recombines TRBV7-3 with TRBJ2-3; 8 bases are shared with TRBD1. The junction had 5 bases not matched to a gene; V was cut back by 6 bases and J by 0 bases. The CDR3 is 15 residues long. Germline V gene lookup returns CDR1 SGHTA and CDR2 FQGTGA. The CDR3 DNA is TGTGCCAGCAGGTGGCAGGGGGCGAGCACAGATACGCAGTATTTT. Translating gives CASRWQGASTDTQYF. The variable domain in full, completed from reference TRBV7-3 and TRBJ2-3, reads GAGVSQTPSNKVTEKGKYVELRCDPISGHTALYWYRQSLGQGPEFLIYFQGTGAADDSGLPNDRFFAVRPEGSVSTLKIQRTERGDSAVYLCASRWQGASTDTQYFGPGTRLTVL.

The chain combines TRBV30 with TRBJ1-3, with a possible D match to TRBD1 (5 bases). The V and J ends lost 8 bases and 4 bases respectively, with 12 bases between them. Germline-derived CDR1 and CDR2 are GTSNPN and SVGIG (reference sequence). The CDR3 has 12 residues. The CDR3 protein is CARTGTGNTIYF. The CDR3 region has the DNA TGTGCCCGGACCGGGACGGGAAACACCATATATTTT.

V usage is TRBV6-5 and J usage is TRBJ2-3; a possible D gene is TRBD1 (6 bases). V lost 6 bases, J lost 6 bases, and 10 bases lay in between. This CDR3 has 12 amino acids. Germline lookup yields CDR1 MNHEY and CDR2 SVGAGI. CDR3 sequence: CASRGQPDTQYF. The DNA of the CDR3 is TGTGCCAGCAGAGGACAGCCGGATACGCAGTATTTT.

The chain joins TRBV19 to TRBJ1-5, with D perhaps matching TRBD1 (5 bases). Trimming left V 5 bases short and J 3 bases short, with 17 bases between. Germline lookup yields CDR1 LNHDA and CDR2 SQIVND (reference sequence). The length of the CDR3 is 16 residues. The CDR3 here is CASSWTAGISNQPQHF. CDR3 nucleotides: TGTGCCAGTAGTTGGACGGCAGGGATTTCCAATCAGCCCCAGCATTTT.

The rearrangement uses TRBV21-1 and TRBJ2-3; TRBD2, the table's D call, was not compared with the DNA. TRBV21-1 is deemed a pseudogene. The CDR3 is 20 residues long. The CDR3 nucleotides are TGTGCCAGACACCAACGGCGGGGAGGTGGGCTAGCGGCTAGCACAGATACGCAGTATTTT. As protein: CARHQRRGGGLAASTDTQYF.

The chain couples TRBV4-2 to TRBJ1-2, with 7 bases lining up with TRBD1. Germline CDR1 is LGHNA and CDR2 is YNFKEQ. The CDR3 totals 16 residues. With V trimmed by 0 bases and J by 0 bases, 4 bases remained unmatched. CDR3 in amino acids: CASSQDRTGTNYGYTF. CDR3 nucleotides: TGTGCCAGCAGCCAAGATAGGACAGGAACTAACTATGGCTACACCTTC.